Sequencing of this T cell receptor beta chain was carried out in a study of regulatory T cells in long-lasting Graves disease. Arm-PCR of CDR3 regions and iRepertoire HTBI primers were the basis on which TCR beta libraries were built. Each CDR3 protein gets one entry after TCRdb re-called the multiplex PCR reads with MiXCR. Here the sample spans 400,000 to 500,000 distinct CDR3 sequences, roughly 15% being singletons. As to this clonotype: Its ends do not fully match the called genes, so a read error is possible.

Noted time point: newly diagnosed GD, antithyroid drugs for less than 3 months. PBMCs were the source of the RNA used for TCR sequencing. The germline gives CDR1 MNHEY, CDR2 SVGEGT. There are 16 residues in the CDR3. A further study also used this sample, focusing on T cells in Graves' hyperthyroidism and ophthalmopathy. From that second work: Graves' hyperthyroidism qualified as stable when ophthalmopathy did not progress within 18 months. First-round RT-PCR with HTBI primers amplified the TCR CDR3 region.

This material consisted of peripheral blood mononuclear cells (PBMCs), taken at new diagnosis, from a patient treated with antithyroid drugs. This TCR was sampled from a woman aged 50 to 65 with Graves disease. The chain has TRBV6-2 or TRBV6-3 and TRBJ1-2; no reliable D call. CDR3 in amino acids: CASSLGVPVVNHGYTF. CDR3 coding DNA: TGTGCCAGCAGTTTGGGTGTCCCGGTAGTTAACCATGGCTACACCTTC.